This TCR beta chain was sequenced for a study of shared clonotypes between healthy human individuals. This table comes from immunoSEQ multiplex PCR, and its TCRdb copy is limited to in-frame clones, with some not included. The sample gives about 2,500,000 clones, about 92% of which show up once; 0.14% is in the top ten. The V segment lost 5 bases and the J segment 4 bases; nucleotides outside the gene matches: 5. Germline V gene lookup returns CDR1 SGHTA and CDR2 FQGNSA. The length of the CDR3 is 14 residues. The sequence came from a man in his late teens or twenties in good health. The V call is TRBV7-2, the J call TRBJ1-2, with 9 bases lining up with TRBD1. Sequencing input: naive CD4+ T cells sorted from blood. Subset here: CD45RA+ positively selected. The CDR3, as DNA: TGTGCCAGCAGCACAGGGGGCACCATCTATGGCTACACCTTC. It specifies CASSTGGTIYGYTF. Drawing the rest from reference TRBV7-2 and TRBJ1-2, the complete variable domain is GAGVSQSPSNKVTEKGKDVELRCDPISGHTALYWYRQSLGQGLEFLIYFQGNSAPDKSGLPSDRFSAERTGGSVSTLTIQRTQQEDSAVYLCASSTGGTIYGYTFGSGTRLTVV.